The present T cell receptor (beta chain) was sequenced within a study of cytomegalovirus exposure and HLA in healthy donors. Study-level findings and limits: First-cohort TCR clusters were later found to tend to co-occur in the 130 or so validation repertoires. As confirmed in vitro, three CMV-associated chains were specific for CMV antigens. The investigators catalogued 150 to 200 TCR beta chains as cytomegalovirus-associated.

The germline V gene has CDR1 MNHNY and CDR2 SVGAGI (reference sequence). CDR3 length: 14 residues. Trimming pared 6 bases from V and 7 bases from J, leaving 15 bases between. Comment on this clone: No antigen is known for it.

Profiling relied on immunoSEQ multiplex PCR, and the TCRdb table lists in-frame clones only, not all of them. Among roughly 120,000 clones listed, around nine tenths were seen once. The chain recombines TRBV6-6 with TRBJ2-2; no clear D gene. The specimen sequenced was PBMCs. The sequence was obtained from a man in his late teens or twenties in good health and CMV-seropositive. Written as DNA, the CDR3 is TGTGCCAGCAGCCTACGGTCGAGCCGCGGGGAGCTGTTTTTT. It specifies CASSLRSSRGELFF.